Listed below are T cell receptor beta chains from one sample, sequenced in a study of immune evolution from preneoplasia to lung adenocarcinoma. Only in-frame clones appear in the TCRdb table, and some are missing; sequencing was by immunoSEQ multiplex PCR. The sample includes 8,000 to 9,500 clones, about 81% of them seen just once. Sequenced: FFPE minimally invasive lung adenocarcinoma tissue. The receptor source for this set is a person aged 65-85 years with lung adenocarcinoma. The CDR3 runs from the conserved cysteine through the conserved F or W. D genes are given only for firm matches. For some rows the clone size is stated as once, few or many, or as a class when expanded; others skip it.

d_call	clone_size	v_call	j_call	cdr3_nt	cdr3_aa
-	-	TRBV2	TRBJ2-7	TGTGCCAGCAGTGCAGGACGGGGATACGAGCAGTACTTC	CASSAGRGYEQYF
-	-	TRBV30	TRBJ2-3	TGTGCCATCCAATCGGGACTCGGCACAGATACGCAGTATTTT	CAIQSGLGTDTQYF
-	few	TRBV9	TRBJ2-3	TGTGCCAGCAGCGTAGTGGAGGGCCCAGATACGCAGTATTTT	CASSVVEGPDTQYF
-	once	TRBV30	TRBJ1-2	TGTGCCTGGAGTGACCGGATGCACACCTTC	CAWSDRMHTF
-	-	TRBV5-4	TRBJ1-1	TGTGCCAGCAGCCTGGACATAGGGAACACTGAAGCTTTCTTT	CASSLDIGNTEAFF
-	-	TRBV10-2	TRBJ2-5	TGCGCCAGCAGTGACAGGGCGAGAGAGACCCAGTACTTC	CASSDRARETQYF
-	-	TRBV27	TRBJ2-2	TGTGCCAGCAGTTTGAGGCGACCCGGGGAGCTGTTTTTT	CASSLRRPGELFF
-	-	TRBV7-2	TRBJ2-5	TGTGCCAGCAGCTCCCAAGGAGGGGGGATGGAGACCCAGTACTTC	CASSSQGGGMETQYF
TRBD1	-	TRBV14	TRBJ1-2	TGTGCCAGCAGCCCTCTTGGACAGGGATCAAGTCTCTATGGCTACACCTTC	CASSPLGQGSSLYGYTF
-	-	TRBV10-3	TRBJ2-7	TGTGCCATCAGTGGCGACAGGAGCTCCTACGAGCAGTACTTC	CAISGDRSSYEQYF
TRBD2	-	TRBV29-1	TRBJ2-3	TGCAGCGTTGACAGCGGGACCACAGATACGCAGTATTTT	CSVDSGTTDTQYF
-	-	TRBV7-9	TRBJ1-1	TGTGCCAGCAGCTCCTTAGGGGGGGGCAGCACTGAAGCTTTCTTT	CASSSLGGGSTEAFF
TRBD1	-	TRBV6-4	TRBJ2-1	TGTGCCAGCAGTGAACAGGGGGCCTACAATGAGCAGTTCTTC	CASSEQGAYNEQFF
-	-	TRBV10-3	TRBJ2-1	TGTGCCATCAGTGAGTTCCGTATAGAGCAGTTCTTC	CAISEFRIEQFF
TRBD1	-	TRBV7-9	TRBJ2-1	TGTGCCAGCAGCATGGGACAGGGGGAGAGTGAGCAGTTCTTC	CASSMGQGESEQFF
-	-	TRBV15	TRBJ1-4	TGTGCCACCAGCAGGGGGAGGGGAAAACTGTTTTTT	CATSRGRGKLFF
-	-	TRBV9	TRBJ2-1	TGTGCCAGCAGCCCCAATCAGGACAGTTACAATGAGCAGTTCTTC	CASSPNQDSYNEQFF
-	-	TRBV27	TRBJ2-1	TGTGCCAGCAGTCCTGGTGGGAACTACAATGAGCAGTTCTTC	CASSPGGNYNEQFF
-	-	TRBV7-9	TRBJ1-3	TGTGCCAGCAGCTCTACCGGGGCCGGAAACACCATATATTTT	CASSSTGAGNTIYF
-	-	TRBV19	TRBJ1-3	TGTGCCAGTATCGGGGCTCGGGGAAACACCATATATTTT	CASIGARGNTIYF
-	once	TRBV30	TRBJ2-2	TGTGCCTGGGAAAACGGGTGGATGGGGGAGCTGTTTTTT	CAWENGWMGELFF
-	few	TRBV9	TRBJ2-3	TGTGCCAGCGGAGGGGGTAGCGGCCTTAGCACAGATACGCAGTATTTT	CASGGGSGLSTDTQYF
-	once	TRBV4-1	TRBJ1-1	TGCGCCAGCAGCCAAGTGGGAGGAGGGGCTGAAGCTTTCTTT	CASSQVGGGAEAFF
-	-	TRBV15	TRBJ1-5	TGTGCCACCAGCAGAGATCGGAGGGGACAGCCCCAGCATTTT	CATSRDRRGQPQHF
-	-	TRBV4-1	TRBJ1-4	TGCGCCAGCAGCCAGAGAGGACCGTCGCTCAATGAAAAACTGTTTTTT	CASSQRGPSLNEKLFF
TRBD2	-	TRBV7-9	TRBJ2-3	TGTGCCAGCAGCTTAGTCTCCGCGGGAGAAGGGGGCACAGATACGCAGTATTTT	CASSLVSAGEGGTDTQYF
-	once	TRBV9	TRBJ2-7	TGTGCCAGCAGCGTACAGCCTCTCGGCGAGCAGTACTTC	CASSVQPLGEQYF
-	-	TRBV15	TRBJ1-2	TGTGCCACCAGCAGAGATCTGGCGGCAGCAGGGGTACGGGGCTACACCTTC	CATSRDLAAAGVRGYTF
TRBD1	once	TRBV7-8	TRBJ2-1	TGTGCCAGCAGCTACTCCGTGTTGGGACAGGTGGGATCCAATGAGCAGTTCTTC	CASSYSVLGQVGSNEQFF
-	-	TRBV6-1	TRBJ1-1	TGTGCCAGCAGTCGGGTCGAGAACACTGAAGCTTTCTTT	CASSRVENTEAFF
-	-	TRBV4-1	TRBJ2-7	TGCGCCAGCAGCCAAGAGGGGGCTTACGAGCAGTACTTC	CASSQEGAYEQYF
-	-	TRBV5-1	TRBJ1-1	TGCGCCAGCAGCTTGGCCGGCGGGTACACTGAAGCTTTCTTT	CASSLAGGYTEAFF
-	few	TRBV7-6	TRBJ1-1	TGTGCCAGCAGCTTAGGGGGCGCATCGAACACTGAAGCTTTCTTT	CASSLGGASNTEAFF
TRBD1	-	TRBV28	TRBJ2-5	TGTGCCAGCAGTCCCAGGGGGCGCGAGGAGACCCAGTACTTC	CASSPRGREETQYF
-	-	TRBV9	TRBJ2-7	TGTGCCAGCAGCGTAGGGACTGCCGCCCCCTACGAGCAGTACTTC	CASSVGTAAPYEQYF
-	-	TRBV5-1	TRBJ1-1	TGCGCCAGCAACCCCGAAGGGGGGTACACTGAAGCTTTCTTT	CASNPEGGYTEAFF
-	-	TRBV21-1	TRBJ2-1	TGTGCCAGCAGCTCCCGACTAGCGGGCGTCGACAATGAGCAGTTCTTC	CASSSRLAGVDNEQFF
-	few	TRBV7-2	TRBJ2-2	TGTGCCAGCAGCTTAGCTTCGGGCCGGAGCACCGGGGAGCTGTTTTTT	CASSLASGRSTGELFF
-	-	TRBV28	TRBJ2-5	TGTGCCAGCAGTGCCTCGGGGCTGGAGACCCAGTACTTC	CASSASGLETQYF
TRBD2	-	TRBV2	TRBJ2-7	TGTGCCAGCAGAGATGGACTAGCGGGGAACCCTTACTTC	CASRDGLAGNPYF
TRBD1	-	TRBV18	TRBJ2-5	TGTGCCAGCTCACCCGGACAGGGAGAGACCCAGTACTTC	CASSPGQGETQYF
TRBD1	-	TRBV28	TRBJ2-7	TGTGCCAGCAGGCCTGGGACAGGGCCTCTCTACGAGCAGTACTTC	CASRPGTGPLYEQYF
-	-	TRBV7-9	TRBJ1-1	TGTGCCAGCAGCTCCGAAGGGAACGCAGAAGCTTTCTTT	CASSSEGNAEAFF